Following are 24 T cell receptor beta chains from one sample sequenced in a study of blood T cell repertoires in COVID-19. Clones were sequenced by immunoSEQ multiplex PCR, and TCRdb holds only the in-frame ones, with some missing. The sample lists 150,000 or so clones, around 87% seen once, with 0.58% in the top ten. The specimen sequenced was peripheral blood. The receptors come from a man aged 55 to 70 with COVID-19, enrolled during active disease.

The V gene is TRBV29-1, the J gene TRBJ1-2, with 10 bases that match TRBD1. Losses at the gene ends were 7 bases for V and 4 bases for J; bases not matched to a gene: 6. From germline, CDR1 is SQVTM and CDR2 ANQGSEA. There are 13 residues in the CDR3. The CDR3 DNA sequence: TGCAGCGCTAAGGGACAGGGGAGCTATGGCTACACCTTC. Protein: CSAKGQGSYGYTF.

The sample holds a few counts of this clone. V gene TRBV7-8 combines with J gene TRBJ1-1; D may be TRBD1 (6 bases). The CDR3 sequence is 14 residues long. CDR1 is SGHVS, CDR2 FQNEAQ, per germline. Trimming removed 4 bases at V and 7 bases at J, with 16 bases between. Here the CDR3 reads CASSYRTGRGEAFF. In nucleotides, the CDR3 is TGTGCCAGCAGCTACCGAACAGGGAGGGGTGAAGCTTTCTTT.

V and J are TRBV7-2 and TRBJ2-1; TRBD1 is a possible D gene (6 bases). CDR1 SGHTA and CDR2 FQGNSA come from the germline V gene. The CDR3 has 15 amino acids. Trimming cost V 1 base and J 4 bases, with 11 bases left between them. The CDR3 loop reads CASSLGSGTYNEQFF. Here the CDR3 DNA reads TGTGCCAGCAGCTTAGGTTCAGGGACATACAATGAGCAGTTCTTC.

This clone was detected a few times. The CDR3 is CASKRQGADSPLHF. The CDR3 DNA sequence: TGTGCCAGCAAGAGACAGGGCGCGGATTCACCCCTCCACTTT. The genes are TRBV6-6 and TRBJ1-6, with 7 nucleotides matching TRBD1. V lost 7 bases, J lost 8 bases, and 8 bases stayed unmatched. The CDR3 contains 14 residues. CDR1 is MNHNY and CDR2 is SVGAGI in the germline V gene (reference sequence).

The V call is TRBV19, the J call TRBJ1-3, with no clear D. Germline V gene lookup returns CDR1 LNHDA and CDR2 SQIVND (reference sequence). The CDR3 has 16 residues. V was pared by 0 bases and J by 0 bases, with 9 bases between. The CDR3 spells CASSIDTDNSGNTIYF. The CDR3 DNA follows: TGTGCCAGTAGTATAGATACAGACAACTCTGGAAACACCATATATTTT.

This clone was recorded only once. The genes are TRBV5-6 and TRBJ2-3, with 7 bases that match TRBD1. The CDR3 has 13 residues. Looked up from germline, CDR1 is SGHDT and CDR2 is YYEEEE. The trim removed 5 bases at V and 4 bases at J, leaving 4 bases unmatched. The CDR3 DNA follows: TGTGCCAGCAGGGGACAGAAGTCAGATACGCAGTATTTT. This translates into CASRGQKSDTQYF.

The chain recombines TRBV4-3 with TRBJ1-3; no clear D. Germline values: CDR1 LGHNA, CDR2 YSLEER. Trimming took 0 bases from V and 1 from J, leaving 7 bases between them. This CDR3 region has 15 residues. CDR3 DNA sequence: TGCGCCAGCAGCCAAGAAAGAGCATCTGGAAACACCATATATTTT. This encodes CASSQERASGNTIYF.

The CDR3, as DNA: TGTGCCAGCAGTCTGCGGGACAGCCTTTTCTATGGCTACACCTTC. It specifies CASSLRDSLFYGYTF. V and J are TRBV6-5 and TRBJ1-2, with TRBD1 identical over 7 bases. The CDR3 extends over 15 amino acids. Germline CDR1 and CDR2: MNHEY and SVGAGI. After removal of 5 bases from V and 4 bases from J, the junction contained 10 bases not matched to a gene.

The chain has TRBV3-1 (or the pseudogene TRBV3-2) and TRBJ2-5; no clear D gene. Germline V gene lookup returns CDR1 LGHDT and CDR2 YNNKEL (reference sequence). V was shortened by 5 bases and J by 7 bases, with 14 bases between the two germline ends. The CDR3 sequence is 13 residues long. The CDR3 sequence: CASSEGFSGTQYF. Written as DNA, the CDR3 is TGTGCCAGCAGCGAAGGATTTAGTGGGACCCAGTACTTC.

As DNA, the CDR3 is TGCGCCAGCAGCTTGGCTTCGGGTTCGGGAGCTTTCTTT. Its protein product is CASSLASGSGAFF. The J gene is TRBJ1-1, the V gene TRBV5-1; D ambiguous. Per the germline V gene, CDR1 is SGHRS and CDR2 is YFSETQ. The CDR3 has 13 amino acids. The V end was cut by 0 bases, the J end by 10 bases, with 13 bases between.

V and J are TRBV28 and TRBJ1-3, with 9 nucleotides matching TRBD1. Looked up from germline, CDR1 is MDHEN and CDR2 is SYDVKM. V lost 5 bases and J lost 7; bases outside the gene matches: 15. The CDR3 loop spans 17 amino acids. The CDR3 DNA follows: TGTGCCAGCAGTCCTCATGCCGGGACAGGGCCTCGGAACACCATATATTTT. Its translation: CASSPHAGTGPRNTIYF.

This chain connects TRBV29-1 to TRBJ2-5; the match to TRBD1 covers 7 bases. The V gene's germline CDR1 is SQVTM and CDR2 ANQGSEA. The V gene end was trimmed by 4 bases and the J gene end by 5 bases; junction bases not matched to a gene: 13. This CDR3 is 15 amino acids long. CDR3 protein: CSVAAYRGKRETQYF. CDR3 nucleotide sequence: TGCAGCGTTGCGGCCTACAGGGGCAAGAGGGAGACCCAGTACTTC.

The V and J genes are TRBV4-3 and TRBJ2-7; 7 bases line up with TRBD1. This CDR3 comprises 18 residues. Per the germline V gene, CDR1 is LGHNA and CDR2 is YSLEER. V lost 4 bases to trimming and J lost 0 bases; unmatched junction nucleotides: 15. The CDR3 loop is CASSRNWGTVIPSYEQYF. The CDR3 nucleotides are TGCGCCAGCAGCCGGAACTGGGGGACAGTGATTCCCTCCTACGAGCAGTACTTC.

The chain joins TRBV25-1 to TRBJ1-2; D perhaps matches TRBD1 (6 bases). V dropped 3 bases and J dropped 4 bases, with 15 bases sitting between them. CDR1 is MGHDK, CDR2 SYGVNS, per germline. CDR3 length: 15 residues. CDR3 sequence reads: CASSEPGAEIYGYTF. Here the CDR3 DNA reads TGTGCCAGCAGTGAGCCAGGGGCTGAAATCTATGGCTACACCTTC.

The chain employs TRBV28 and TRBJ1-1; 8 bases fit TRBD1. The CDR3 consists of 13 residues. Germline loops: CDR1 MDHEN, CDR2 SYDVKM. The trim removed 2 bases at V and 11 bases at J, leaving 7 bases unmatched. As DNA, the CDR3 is TGTGCCAGCAGTTTAGGACAGGGCTTAAATGCTTTCTTT. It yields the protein CASSLGQGLNAFF.

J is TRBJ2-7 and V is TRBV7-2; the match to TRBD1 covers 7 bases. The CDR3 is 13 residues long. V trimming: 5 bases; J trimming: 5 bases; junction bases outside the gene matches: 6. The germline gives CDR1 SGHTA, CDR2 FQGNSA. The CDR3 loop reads CASSRDRVDEQYF. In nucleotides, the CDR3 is TGTGCCAGCAGCCGAGACAGGGTTGACGAGCAGTACTTC.

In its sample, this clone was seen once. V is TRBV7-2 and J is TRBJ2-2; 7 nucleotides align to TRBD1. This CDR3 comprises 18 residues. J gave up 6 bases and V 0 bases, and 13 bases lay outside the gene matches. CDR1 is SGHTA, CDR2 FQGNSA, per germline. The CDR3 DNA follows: TGTGCCAGCAGCTTAGCATTTCCCTCCCTTAGGGGGCCCGGGGAGCTGTTTTTT. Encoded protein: CASSLAFPSLRGPGELFF.

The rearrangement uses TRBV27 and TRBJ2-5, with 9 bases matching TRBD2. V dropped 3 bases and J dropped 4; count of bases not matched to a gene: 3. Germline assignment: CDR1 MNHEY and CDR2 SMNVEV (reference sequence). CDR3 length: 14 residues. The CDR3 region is CASSFVGLAETQYF. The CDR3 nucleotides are TGTGCCAGCAGTTTTGTGGGACTAGCAGAGACCCAGTACTTC.

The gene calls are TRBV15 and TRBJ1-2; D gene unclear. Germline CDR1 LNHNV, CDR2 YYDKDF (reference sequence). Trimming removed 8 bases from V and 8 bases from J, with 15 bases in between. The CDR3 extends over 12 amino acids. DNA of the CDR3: TGTGCCACCCAAGCATCGGGAACCGGCTACACCTTC. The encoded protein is CATQASGTGYTF.

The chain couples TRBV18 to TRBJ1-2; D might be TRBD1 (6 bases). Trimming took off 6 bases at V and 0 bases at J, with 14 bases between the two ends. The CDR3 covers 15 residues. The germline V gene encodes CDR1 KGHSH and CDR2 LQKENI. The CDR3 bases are TGTGCCAGCTCCCTGGACAGCGCTACTAACTATGGCTACACCTTC. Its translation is CASSLDSATNYGYTF.

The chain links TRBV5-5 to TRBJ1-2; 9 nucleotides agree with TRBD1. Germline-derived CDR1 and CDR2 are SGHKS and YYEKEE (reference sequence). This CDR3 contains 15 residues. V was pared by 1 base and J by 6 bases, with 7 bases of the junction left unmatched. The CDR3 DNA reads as TGTGCCAGCAGCTTGTCGGGACAGGGAGAAAATGGCTACACCTTC. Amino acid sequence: CASSLSGQGENGYTF.

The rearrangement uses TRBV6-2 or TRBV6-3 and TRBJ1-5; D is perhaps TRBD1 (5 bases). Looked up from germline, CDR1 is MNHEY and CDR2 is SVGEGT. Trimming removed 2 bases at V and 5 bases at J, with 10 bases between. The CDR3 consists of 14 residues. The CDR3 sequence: CASSYEVGDQPQHF. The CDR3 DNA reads TGTGCCAGCAGTTACGAGGTAGGGGATCAGCCCCAGCATTTT.

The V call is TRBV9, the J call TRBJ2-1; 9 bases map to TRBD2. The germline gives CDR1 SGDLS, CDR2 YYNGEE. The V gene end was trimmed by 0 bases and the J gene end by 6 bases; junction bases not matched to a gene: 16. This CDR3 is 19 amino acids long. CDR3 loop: CASSVGTGVVQREANEQFF. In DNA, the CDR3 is TGTGCCAGCAGCGTAGGTACAGGGGTAGTGCAGCGGGAGGCCAATGAGCAGTTCTTC.

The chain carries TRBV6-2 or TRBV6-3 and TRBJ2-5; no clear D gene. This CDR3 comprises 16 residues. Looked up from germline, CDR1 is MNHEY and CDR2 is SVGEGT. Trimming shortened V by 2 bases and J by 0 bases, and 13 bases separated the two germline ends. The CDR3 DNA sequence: TGTGCCAGCAGTTACCCAGGAAATTCCAACCAAGAGACCCAGTACTTC. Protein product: CASSYPGNSNQETQYF.